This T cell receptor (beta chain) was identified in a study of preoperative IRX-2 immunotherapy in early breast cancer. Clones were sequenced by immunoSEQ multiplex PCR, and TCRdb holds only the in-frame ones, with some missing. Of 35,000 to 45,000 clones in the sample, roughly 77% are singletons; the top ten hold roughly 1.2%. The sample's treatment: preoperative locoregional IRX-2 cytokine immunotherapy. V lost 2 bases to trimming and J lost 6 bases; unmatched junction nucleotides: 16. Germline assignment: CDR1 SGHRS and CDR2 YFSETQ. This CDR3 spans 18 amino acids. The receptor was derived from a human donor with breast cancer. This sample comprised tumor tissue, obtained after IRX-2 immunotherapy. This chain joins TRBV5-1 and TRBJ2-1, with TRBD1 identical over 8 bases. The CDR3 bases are TGCGCCAGCAGCTTCGAGGGGGCGAGCACAGGGGGTCGCAATGAGCAGTTCTTC. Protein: CASSFEGASTGGRNEQFF.